The clone carrying this T cell receptor (beta chain) has just a few counts. The length of the CDR3 is 16 residues. Germline V gene sequence: CDR1 LNHNV, CDR2 YYDKDF (reference sequence). Trimming left V 3 bases short and J 4 bases short, with 16 bases between. Clones were sequenced by immunoSEQ multiplex PCR, and TCRdb holds only the in-frame ones, with some missing. The sample records roughly 300,000 clones, 88% being singletons. This sample is part of a study of blood T cell repertoires in COVID-19. The receptor's source is a man between 18 and 29 years old with active or convalescent COVID-19. The chain uses TRBV15 and TRBJ2-1; TRBD2 is a possible D gene (7 bases). The sequenced material came from peripheral blood. In nucleotides, the CDR3 is TGTGCCACCAGCAGGGTGGGGGGGCAGGATTACAATGAGCAGTTCTTC. It encodes CATSRVGGQDYNEQFF.